This T cell receptor beta chain originates from a study of cytomegalovirus exposure and HLA in healthy donors. The study, taken as a whole, reports: The records held CMV serostatus as the only immune exposure information. A later analysis revealed that TCR association rates differed between HLA loci, peaking at DRB1 and bottoming out at HLA-C.

This PCR relied on a set of 60 Vbeta primers and 13 Jbeta primers. The repertoire was sequenced with immunoSEQ multiplex PCR; TCRdb's copy has only in-frame clones and lacks some. The sample includes about 120,000 clones. The length of the CDR3 is 15 residues. Germline CDR1 and CDR2: SGHDT and YYEEEE. Trimming left V 1 base short and J 1 base short, with 11 bases between. With regard to this clone: The antigen is not known.

Sequencing was carried out using PBMCs. The clonotype was recovered from a man aged 25 to 40 in good health and CMV-seronegative. The chain employs TRBV5-6 and TRBJ2-5; D unclear. Here the CDR3 reads CASSLRAGFQETQYF. CDR3 in DNA: TGTGCCAGCAGCTTGAGAGCAGGATTCCAAGAGACCCAGTACTTC.